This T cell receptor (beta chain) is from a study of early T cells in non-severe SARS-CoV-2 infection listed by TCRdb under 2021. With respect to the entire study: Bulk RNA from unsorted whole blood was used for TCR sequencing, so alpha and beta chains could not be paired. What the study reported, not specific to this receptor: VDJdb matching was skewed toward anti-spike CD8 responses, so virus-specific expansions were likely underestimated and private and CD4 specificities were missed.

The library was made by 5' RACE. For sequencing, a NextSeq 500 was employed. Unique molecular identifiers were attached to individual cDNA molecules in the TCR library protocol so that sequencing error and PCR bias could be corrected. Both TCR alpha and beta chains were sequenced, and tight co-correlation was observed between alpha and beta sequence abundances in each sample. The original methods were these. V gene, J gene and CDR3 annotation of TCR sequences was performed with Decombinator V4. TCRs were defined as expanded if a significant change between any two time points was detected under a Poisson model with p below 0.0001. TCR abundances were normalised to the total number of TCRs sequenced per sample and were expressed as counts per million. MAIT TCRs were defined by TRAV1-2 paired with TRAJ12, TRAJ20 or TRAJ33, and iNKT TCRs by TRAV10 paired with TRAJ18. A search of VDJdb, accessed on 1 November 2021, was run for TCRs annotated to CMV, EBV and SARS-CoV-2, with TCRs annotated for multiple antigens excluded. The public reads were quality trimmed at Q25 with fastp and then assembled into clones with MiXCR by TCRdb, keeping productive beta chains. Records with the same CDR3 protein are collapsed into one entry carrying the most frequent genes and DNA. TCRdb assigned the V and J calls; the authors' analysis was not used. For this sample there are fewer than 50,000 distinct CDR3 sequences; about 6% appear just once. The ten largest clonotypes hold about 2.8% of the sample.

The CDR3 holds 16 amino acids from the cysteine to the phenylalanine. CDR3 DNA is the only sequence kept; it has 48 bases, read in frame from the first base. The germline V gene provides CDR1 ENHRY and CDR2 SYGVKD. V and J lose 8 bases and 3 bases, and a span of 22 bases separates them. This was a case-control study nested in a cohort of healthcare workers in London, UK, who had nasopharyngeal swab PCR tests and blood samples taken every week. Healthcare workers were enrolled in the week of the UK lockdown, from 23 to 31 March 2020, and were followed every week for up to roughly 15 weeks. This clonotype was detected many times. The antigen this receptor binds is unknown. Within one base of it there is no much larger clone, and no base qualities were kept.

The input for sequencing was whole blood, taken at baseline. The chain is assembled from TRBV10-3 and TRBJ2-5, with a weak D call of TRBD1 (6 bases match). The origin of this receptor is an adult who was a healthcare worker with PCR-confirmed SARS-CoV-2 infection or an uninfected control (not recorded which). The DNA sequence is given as TGTGCCATCGGCCGGCGGTCAGGGAAGGGGGAAGAGACCCAGTACTTC. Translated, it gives CAIGRRSGKGEETQYF.